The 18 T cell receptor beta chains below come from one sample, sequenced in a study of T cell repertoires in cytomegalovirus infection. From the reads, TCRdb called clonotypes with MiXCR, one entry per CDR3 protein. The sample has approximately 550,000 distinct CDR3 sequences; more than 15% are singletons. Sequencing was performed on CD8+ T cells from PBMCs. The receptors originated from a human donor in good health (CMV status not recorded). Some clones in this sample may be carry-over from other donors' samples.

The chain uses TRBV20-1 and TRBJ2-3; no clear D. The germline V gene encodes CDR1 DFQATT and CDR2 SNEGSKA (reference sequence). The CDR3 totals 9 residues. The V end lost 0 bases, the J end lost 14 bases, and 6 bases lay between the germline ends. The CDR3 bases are TGCAGTGCTAGAGATTCGGGGTATTTT. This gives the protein CSARDSGYF.

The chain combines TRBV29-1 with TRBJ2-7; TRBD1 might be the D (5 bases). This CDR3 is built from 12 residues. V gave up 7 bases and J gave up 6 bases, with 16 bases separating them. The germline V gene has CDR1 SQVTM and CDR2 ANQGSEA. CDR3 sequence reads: CSASSTGTEQYF. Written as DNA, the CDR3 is TGCAGCGCTTCTTCAACAGGTACCGAGCAGTACTTC.

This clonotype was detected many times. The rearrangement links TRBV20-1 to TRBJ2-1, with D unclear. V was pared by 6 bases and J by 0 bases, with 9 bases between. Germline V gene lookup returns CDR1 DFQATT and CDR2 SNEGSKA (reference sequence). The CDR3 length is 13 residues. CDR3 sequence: CSARRFSYNEQFF. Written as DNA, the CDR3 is TGCAGTGCCCGCCGGTTCTCCTACAATGAGCAGTTCTTC.

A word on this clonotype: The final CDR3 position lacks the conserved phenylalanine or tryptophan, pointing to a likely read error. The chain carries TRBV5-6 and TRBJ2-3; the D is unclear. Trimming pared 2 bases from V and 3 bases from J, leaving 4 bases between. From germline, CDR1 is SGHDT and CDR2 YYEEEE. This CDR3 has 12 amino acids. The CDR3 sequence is CASSLSTDTQYL. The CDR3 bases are TGTGCCAGCAGCTTATCTACAGATACGCAGTATCTT.

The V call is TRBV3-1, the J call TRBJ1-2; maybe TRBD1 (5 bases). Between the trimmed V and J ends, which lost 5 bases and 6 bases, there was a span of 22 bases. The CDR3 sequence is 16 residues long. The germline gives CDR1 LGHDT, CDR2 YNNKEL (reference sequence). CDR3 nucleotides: TGTGCCAGCAGCTCAAGCCTTTCACTTCGGGGACATGGCTACACCTTC. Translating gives CASSSSLSLRGHGYTF.

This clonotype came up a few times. CDR3 nucleotide sequence: TGTGCCAGCAGCCTGACGACGGGAGGGAGGTACGAGCAGTACTTC. It translates to CASSLTTGGRYEQYF. The gene calls are TRBV5-5 and TRBJ2-7, with 8 positions matching TRBD2. Germline V CDR1 and CDR2: SGHKS, YYEKEE (reference sequence). The CDR3 loop spans 15 amino acids. The ends lost 4 bases at V and 4 bases at J; junction bases unmatched: 10.

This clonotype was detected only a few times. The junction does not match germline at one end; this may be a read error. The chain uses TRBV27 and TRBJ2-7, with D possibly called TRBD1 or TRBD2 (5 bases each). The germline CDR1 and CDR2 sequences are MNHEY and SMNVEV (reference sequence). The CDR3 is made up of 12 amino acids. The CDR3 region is CASSLAGRALIF. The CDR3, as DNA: TGTGCCAGCAGTTTAGCGGGCAGGGCTTTAATCTTC.

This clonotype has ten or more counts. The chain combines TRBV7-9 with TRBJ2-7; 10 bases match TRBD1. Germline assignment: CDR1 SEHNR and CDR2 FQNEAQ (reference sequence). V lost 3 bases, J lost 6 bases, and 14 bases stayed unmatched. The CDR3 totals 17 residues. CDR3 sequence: CASSFSGGGQGFGEQYF. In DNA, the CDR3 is TGTGCCAGCAGCTTTTCGGGTGGGGGACAGGGGTTTGGCGAGCAGTACTTC.

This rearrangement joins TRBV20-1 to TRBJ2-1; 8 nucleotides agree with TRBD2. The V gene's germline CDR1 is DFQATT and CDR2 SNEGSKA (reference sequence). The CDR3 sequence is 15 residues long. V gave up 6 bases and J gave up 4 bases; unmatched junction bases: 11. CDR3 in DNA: TGCAGTGCCATTCGGGGGGGCCGCCGTTACAATGAGCAGTTCTTC. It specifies CSAIRGGRRYNEQFF.

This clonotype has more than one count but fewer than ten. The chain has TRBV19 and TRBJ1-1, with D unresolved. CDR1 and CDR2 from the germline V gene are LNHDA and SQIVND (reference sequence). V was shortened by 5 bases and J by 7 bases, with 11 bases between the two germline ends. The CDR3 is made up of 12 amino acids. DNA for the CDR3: TGTGCCAGTAGTCCTAGGGAAGGTGAAGCTTTCTTT. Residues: CASSPREGEAFF.

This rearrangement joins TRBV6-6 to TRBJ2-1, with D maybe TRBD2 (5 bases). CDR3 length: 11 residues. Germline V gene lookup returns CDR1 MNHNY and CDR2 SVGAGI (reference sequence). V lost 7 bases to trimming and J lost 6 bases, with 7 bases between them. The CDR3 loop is CASTSFNEQFF. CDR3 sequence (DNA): TGTGCCAGCACTAGCTTCAATGAGCAGTTCTTC.

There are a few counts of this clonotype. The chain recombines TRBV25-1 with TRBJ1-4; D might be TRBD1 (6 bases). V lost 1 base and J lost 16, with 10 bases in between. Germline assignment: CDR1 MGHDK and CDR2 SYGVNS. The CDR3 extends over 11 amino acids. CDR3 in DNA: TGTGCCAGCAGTGAATCCAGGGGCTGGTTTTTT. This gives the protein CASSESRGWFF.

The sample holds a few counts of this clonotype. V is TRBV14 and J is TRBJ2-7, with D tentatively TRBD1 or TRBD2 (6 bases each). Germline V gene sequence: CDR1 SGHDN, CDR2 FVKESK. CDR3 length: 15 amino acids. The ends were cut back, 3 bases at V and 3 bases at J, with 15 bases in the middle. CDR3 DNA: TGTGCCAGCAGCCATCCCAAGGGGGGCGACTACGAGCAGTACTTC. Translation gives CASSHPKGGDYEQYF.

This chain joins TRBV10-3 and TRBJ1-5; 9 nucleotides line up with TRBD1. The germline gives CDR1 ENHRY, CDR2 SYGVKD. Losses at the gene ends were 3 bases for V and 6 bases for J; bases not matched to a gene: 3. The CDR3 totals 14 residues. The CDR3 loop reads CAISERDRVQPQHF. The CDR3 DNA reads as TGTGCCATCAGTGAACGGGACAGGGTTCAGCCCCAGCATTTT.

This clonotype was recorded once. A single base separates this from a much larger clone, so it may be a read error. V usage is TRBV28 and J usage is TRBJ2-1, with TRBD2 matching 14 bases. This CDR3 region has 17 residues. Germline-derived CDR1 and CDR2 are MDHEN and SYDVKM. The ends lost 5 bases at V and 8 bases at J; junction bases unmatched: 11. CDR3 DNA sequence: TGTGCCAGCAGTGCGGGGACTAGCGGGGGCCTTTGGGATGAGCAGTTCTTC. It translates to CASSAGTSGGLWDEQFF.

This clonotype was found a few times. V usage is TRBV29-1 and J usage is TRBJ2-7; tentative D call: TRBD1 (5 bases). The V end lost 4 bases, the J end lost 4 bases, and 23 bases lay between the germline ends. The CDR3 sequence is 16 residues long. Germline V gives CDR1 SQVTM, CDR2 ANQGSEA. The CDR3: CSVAGRLGRFGYEQYF. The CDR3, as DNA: TGCAGCGTTGCAGGCCGGTTGGGGCGCTTCGGTTACGAGCAGTACTTC.

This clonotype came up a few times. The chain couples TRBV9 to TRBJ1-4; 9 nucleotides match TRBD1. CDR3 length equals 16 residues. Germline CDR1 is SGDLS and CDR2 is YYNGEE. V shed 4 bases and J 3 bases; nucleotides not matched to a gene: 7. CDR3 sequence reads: CASSSGTGSPNEKLFF. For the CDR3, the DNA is TGTGCCAGCAGCTCTGGGACAGGGTCCCCTAATGAAAAACTGTTTTTT.

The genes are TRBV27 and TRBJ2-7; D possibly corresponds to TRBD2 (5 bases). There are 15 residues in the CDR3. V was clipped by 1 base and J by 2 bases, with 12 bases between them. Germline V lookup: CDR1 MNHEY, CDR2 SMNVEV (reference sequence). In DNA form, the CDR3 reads TGTGCCAGCAGTTTATATCCAGCGGATACCTACGAGCAGTACTTC. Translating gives CASSLYPADTYEQYF.